This is a list of T cell receptor beta chains from one sample in a study of OX40 agonist ivuxolimab in advanced cancers. The table came from immunoSEQ multiplex PCR; TCRdb's copy has only in-frame clones and leaves some out. The sample has 25,000 to 30,000 clones, about 76% seen once. The source material was CD4+ or CD8+ T cells sorted from blood, sampled in a trial of the OX40 agonist ivuxolimab. These receptors were obtained from an adult with an advanced solid tumor such as melanoma, head and neck, liver or kidney cancer. CDR3s include the opening cysteine and the closing phenylalanine or tryptophan. A D gene is named only where the DNA matches it firmly. Clone size appears in some rows only: once, few, many, or a class for an expanded clone.

J | size | D | V | DNA | CDR3
TRBJ2-2 | NA | TRBD2 | TRBV12-5 | TGTGCTAGTGCCGACTGGACTAGTACTGGGGAGCTGTTTTTT | CASADWTSTGELFF
TRBJ2-1 | NA | NA | TRBV6-5 | TGTGCCAGCAGTTACGGCAGGGGCAATGAGCAGTTCTTC | CASSYGRGNEQFF
TRBJ2-3 | once | TRBD1 | TRBV30 | TGTGCCTGGAGTATACTACGGGACAGGGACACAGATACGCAGTATTTT | CAWSILRDRDTDTQYF
TRBJ2-7 | NA | NA | TRBV9 | TGTGCCAGCAGCGCAGCAGGCCCTGGGGCCTACGAGCAGTACTTC | CASSAAGPGAYEQYF
TRBJ1-1 | few | NA | TRBV29-1 | TGCAGCCCCTTTTATGGCACTGAAGCTTTCTTT | CSPFYGTEAFF
TRBJ2-7 | NA | NA | TRBV9 | TGTGCCAGCAGCGTAGTTAAGGAGGTAGGGGGGAGGAGCTCCTACGAGCAGTACTTC | CASSVVKEVGGRSSYEQYF
TRBJ1-2 | NA | NA | TRBV7-6 | TGTGCCAGCAGCCCGCCCGAGCCGGAGGACTATGGCTACACCTTC | CASSPPEPEDYGYTF
TRBJ2-1 | NA | TRBD2 | TRBV30 | TGTGCCTGGAGTAATCGGTTGGTCTTAGGACTAGCGGACAATGAGCAGTTCTTC | CAWSNRLVLGLADNEQFF
TRBJ2-7 | once | NA | TRBV29-1 | TGCAGCGTTGAAGGTCTGCAGGGTAAACGGGAGCAGTACTTC | CSVEGLQGKREQYF
TRBJ2-2 | NA | NA | TRBV4-1 | TGCGCCAGCAGCCCAGGACCTCTGGGCACCGGGGAGCTGTTTTTT | CASSPGPLGTGELFF
TRBJ2-5 | NA | NA | TRBV21-1 | TGTGCCAGCAGCAAATATAGAGACAGAGTTCCTAAGACCCAGTACTTC | CASSKYRDRVPKTQYF
TRBJ2-7 | NA | NA | TRBV6-5 | TGTGCCAGCAGTTACGGTTCAGGGAACGAGCAGTACTTC | CASSYGSGNEQYF
TRBJ2-7 | NA | TRBD2 | TRBV4-2 | TGTGCCAGCAGCCACTCAGCGGGAGGTTACGAGCAGTACTTC | CASSHSAGGYEQYF
TRBJ1-1 | NA | NA | TRBV5-1 | TGCGCCAGCAGCCCCCGCCTTGACGGGAATGAAGCTTTCTTT | CASSPRLDGNEAFF
TRBJ1-6 | NA | NA | TRBV4-1 | TGCGCCAGCAGCCAAGTTTCGGGGGATTCTAATTCACCCCTCCACTTT | CASSQVSGDSNSPLHF
TRBJ2-7 | NA | NA | TRBV27 | TGTGCCAGCAGTTTAATCCCCGGGTCCGAGCAGTACTTC | CASSLIPGSEQYF
TRBJ2-6 | NA | NA | TRBV6-1 | TGTGCCAGCAGTGGACAGTTCTCTGGGGCCAACGTCCTGACTTTC | CASSGQFSGANVLTF
TRBJ2-2 | once | NA | TRBV9 | TGTGCCAGCAGCGTAGGGGGGAACACCGGGGAGCTGTTTTTT | CASSVGGNTGELFF
TRBJ1-2 | NA | NA | TRBV28 | TGTGCCAGCAGCGAAATCCAGACACTTTCAAATGGCTACACCTTC | CASSEIQTLSNGYTF
TRBJ2-3 | NA | NA | TRBV4-1 | TGCGCCAGCAGCCAAGAGGACCCCACAGATACGCAGTATTTT | CASSQEDPTDTQYF
TRBJ2-1 | NA | NA | TRBV11-2 | TGTGCCAGCAGTTTAACGTACAATGAGCAGTTCTTC | CASSLTYNEQFF
TRBJ2-7 | NA | NA | TRBV27 | TGTGCCAGCAGACCTACGAGGGGGTACGAGCAGTACTTC | CASRPTRGYEQYF
TRBJ2-7 | NA | TRBD1 | TRBV7-9 | TGTGCCAGCAGCGCTAGGGCTAGGGGGCTTTACGAGCAGTACTTC | CASSARARGLYEQYF